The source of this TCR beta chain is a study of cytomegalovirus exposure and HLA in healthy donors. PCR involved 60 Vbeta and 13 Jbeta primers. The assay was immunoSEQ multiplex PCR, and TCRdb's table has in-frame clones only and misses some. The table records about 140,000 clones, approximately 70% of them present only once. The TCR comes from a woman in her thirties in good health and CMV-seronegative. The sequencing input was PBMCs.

CDR3 sequence: CASSIVTGRTEAFF. The CDR3 bases are TGTGCCAGTAGTATAGTAACAGGGCGGACTGAAGCTTTCTTT. The V and J genes are TRBV19 and TRBJ1-1; TRBD1 might be the D (6 bases). The CDR3 runs 14 residues. The germline gives CDR1 LNHDA, CDR2 SQIVND (reference sequence). Trimming shortened V by 1 base and J by 5 bases, and 11 bases separated the two germline ends.